The source of this TCR beta chain is a study of cytomegalovirus exposure and HLA in healthy donors. This CDR3 comprises 16 residues. V lost 5 bases and J 5 bases, leaving 19 bases between the germline ends. CDR1 is WNHNN, CDR2 SYGVQD, per germline (reference sequence). General study findings and limits: A later examination showed that TCR association rates differed by HLA locus, with DRB1 most and HLA-C fewest.

Regarding this clone: What it recognizes is unknown.

The PCR made use of 60 Vbeta and 13 Jbeta primers. The protocol was immunoSEQ multiplex PCR, while the TCRdb copy is restricted to in-frame clones and leaves out a portion. The data contain over 150,000 clones, approximately 84% of them seen just once; the ten biggest clones take up about 4.9%. The receptor was isolated from a girl under 18 in good health and CMV-seropositive. The V gene is TRBV10-1, the J gene TRBJ1-3; D may be TRBD1 (6 bases). Input material: PBMCs. As DNA, the CDR3 is TGCGCCAGCAGTAATCACAGGGATACAGTAAGAAACACCATATATTTT. Its translation is CASSNHRDTVRNTIYF.